What follows is one TCR beta chain and its context. Antigen specificity is unknown. This entry comes from a study of response to subunit inactivated influenza vaccine. Study results and caveats: Researchers suggested that each seasonal influenza vaccination recruits few new T cells.

Each CDR3 protein gets one entry after TCRdb re-called the RT-PCR reads with MiXCR. This sample has hundreds of thousands of distinct CDR3 sequences, with over 9.5% found just once. This CDR3 comprises 11 residues. V was clipped by 1 base and J by 4 bases, with 4 bases between them. The germline V gene encodes CDR1 DFQATT and CDR2 SNEGSKA (reference sequence). The starting material was PBMCs from blood, obtained on the day of vaccination. The chain couples TRBV20-1 to TRBJ2-5; D remains ambiguous. The sequence was collected from a man in his fifties or sixties who received an inactivated influenza vaccine. The CDR3 bases are TGCAGTGCTAGAGCCCTAGAGACCCAGTACTTC. Its protein is CSARALETQYF.